Listed here are 23 T cell receptor beta chains from one sample, sequenced in a study of cytomegalovirus exposure and HLA in healthy donors (dated by TCRdb to the late 2010s). Library prep was done by the immunoSEQ multiplex PCR assay. The multiplex PCR relied on a mix of 60 forward primers for TCR Vbeta segments and 13 reverse primers for TCR Jbeta segments. The table was pulled from immuneACCESS by TCRdb, which kept in-frame rearrangements only. Such tables lose some clones; where checked, under half of the loss comes from unresolved V genes, and the rest has no known cause. The sample profile shows around 200,000 clones; 82% of them were found once. In total, the top ten clones hold about 3% of the sample. The sequencing input was PBMCs. The receptors originated from a woman aged 40 to 49 in good health and CMV-seronegative.

The chain couples TRBV29-1 to TRBJ2-3, with D perhaps TRBD2 (5 bases). Germline loops: CDR1 SQVTM, CDR2 ANQGSEA. The CDR3 runs to 14 residues. The V gene lost 3 bases and the J gene lost 9 bases, with 19 bases spanning the gap. The CDR3 bases are TGCAGCGTTGACCTTGCGGAGGCTGACGGGACGCAGTATTTT. Amino acid sequence: CSVDLAEADGTQYF.

The count of this clone is one. The rearrangement links TRBV6-5 to TRBJ2-3; 7 bases match TRBD2. CDR1 is MNHEY and CDR2 is SVGAGI in the germline V gene. V trimming: 6 bases; J trimming: 5 bases; junction bases outside the gene matches: 8. The CDR3 covers 14 residues. The CDR3 protein is CASREWSSGDTQYF. The CDR3 nucleotides read TGTGCCAGCAGGGAGTGGTCTAGCGGAGATACGCAGTATTTT.

This sequence joins TRBV13 and TRBJ2-3; 9 nucleotides line up with TRBD1. This CDR3 comprises 14 residues. Trimming cost V 4 bases and J 6 bases; bases outside gene matches: 5. The germline V gene encodes CDR1 PRHDT and CDR2 FYEKMQ (reference sequence). The CDR3 region has the DNA TGTGCCAGCAGCTCGCGGACAGGGGAGGATACGCAGTATTTT. Protein sequence: CASSSRTGEDTQYF.

The V and J genes are TRBV5-1 and TRBJ1-1; TRBD1 matches at 10 bases. Germline assignment: CDR1 SGHRS and CDR2 YFSETQ. J gave up 4 bases and V 4 bases, and 4 bases lay outside the gene matches. CDR3 length: 14 residues. The DNA of the CDR3 is TGCGCCAGCAGCGGGGGACAGGGGAGCACTGAAGCTTTCTTT. Its translation: CASSGGQGSTEAFF.

This clone occurred once. The rearrangement links TRBV9 to TRBJ1-2; 7 bases are shared with TRBD1. CDR3 size: 14 residues. Unmatched junction bases numbered 9, after V lost 3 bases and J lost 7 bases. Germline lookup yields CDR1 SGDLS and CDR2 YYNGEE. CDR3 in amino acids: CASSDGQANRGYTF. CDR3 nucleotide sequence: TGTGCCAGCAGCGACGGACAGGCCAACCGTGGCTACACCTTC. Together with reference TRBV9 and TRBJ1-2, the CDR3 gives the full variable domain: DSGVTQTPKHLITATGQRVTLRCSPRSGDLSVYWYQQSLDQGLQFLIQYYNGEERAKGNILERFSAQQFPDLHSELNLSSLELGDSALYFCASSDGQANRGYTFGSGTRLTVV.

This clone was seen a single time. The rearrangement joins TRBV5-1 to TRBJ2-1, with 8 nucleotides matching TRBD1. J was trimmed by 1 base and V by 1 base; bases with no gene match: 16. Germline CDR1 and CDR2: SGHRS and YFSETQ. This CDR3 contains 20 residues. The chain's CDR3 is CASSLSGSAGGGFSYNEQFF. The DNA for the CDR3 is TGCGCCAGCAGCTTGAGCGGGTCGGCAGGGGGCGGGTTTTCCTACAATGAGCAGTTCTTC.

The chain links TRBV27 to TRBJ2-1; TRBD2 aligns across 9 bases. Germline V gene sequence: CDR1 MNHEY, CDR2 SMNVEV (reference sequence). The CDR3 has 16 amino acids. The ends lost 6 bases at V and 5 bases at J; junction bases unmatched: 11. CDR3 amino acids: CASSDFSGRSHNEQFF. The CDR3 nucleotides are TGTGCCAGCAGCGATTTTAGCGGGAGAAGCCACAATGAGCAGTTCTTC.

This chain links TRBV2 with TRBJ2-3; TRBD2 aligns across 8 bases. V lost 6 bases to trimming and J lost 6 bases; unmatched junction nucleotides: 11. CDR3 length: 15 residues. From germline, CDR1 is SNHLY and CDR2 FYNNEI. This CDR3 is CASSALRGGVDTQYF. As DNA, the CDR3 is TGTGCCAGCAGCGCACTACGGGGGGGGGTTGATACGCAGTATTTT.

The V gene is TRBV19, the J gene TRBJ1-2; D gene unclear. Trimming took 7 bases from V and 7 from J, leaving 13 bases between them. Germline V CDR1 and CDR2: LNHDA, SQIVND (reference sequence). The length of the CDR3 is 12 residues. CDR3 amino acids: CASNDLEGGYTF. In DNA, the CDR3 is TGTGCCAGTAACGATCTAGAGGGTGGCTACACCTTC. Full variable domain (rest looked up from reference TRBV19 and TRBJ1-2): DGGITQSPKYLFRKEGQNVTLSCEQNLNHDAMYWYRQDPGQGLRLIYYSQIVNDFQKGDIAEGYSVSREKKESFPLTVTSAQKNPTAFYLCASNDLEGGYTFGSGTRLTVV.

The V gene is TRBV7-7, the J gene TRBJ2-5; D perhaps matches TRBD2 (7 bases). CDR1 SSHAT and CDR2 FNYEAQ come from the germline V gene (reference sequence). The germline V and J ends were trimmed by 4 bases and 5 bases, with 14 bases remaining between them. The CDR3 covers 14 residues. For the CDR3, the DNA is TGTGCCAGCAGCTGGGCGGGGGCAGGGGAGACCCAGTACTTC. Translation gives CASSWAGAGETQYF. Full variable domain (remainder filled in from reference TRBV7-7 and TRBJ2-5): GAGVSQSPRYKVTKRGQDVTLRCDPISSHATLYWYQQALGQGPEFLTYFNYEAQPDKSGLPSDRFSAERPEGSISTLTIQRTEQRDSAMYRCASSWAGAGETQYFGPGTRLLVL.

The chain couples TRBV27 to TRBJ1-3, with D perhaps matching TRBD1 (5 bases). V lost 0 bases, J lost 0 bases, and 9 bases lay in between. CDR3 length: 16 residues. The V gene's germline CDR1 is MNHEY and CDR2 SMNVEV (reference sequence). The CDR3 region is CASSLSAGGSGNTIYF. CDR3 DNA sequence: TGTGCCAGCAGTTTATCGGCCGGGGGCTCTGGAAACACCATATATTTT.

The chain joins TRBV4-1 to TRBJ2-5, with 10 bases fitting TRBD1. The closer fit of TRBJ2-7 to the DNA end suggests the J call may be wrong. This CDR3 comprises 17 residues. From germline, CDR1 is MGHRA and CDR2 YSYEKL. CDR3 protein: CASSRAFGTGVAYEQYF. CDR3 DNA sequence: TGCGCCAGCAGCCGTGCCTTCGGGACAGGGGTGGCTTACGAGCAGTACTTC.

The rearrangement links TRBV7-7 to TRBJ2-2, with TRBD1 identical over 11 bases. The CDR3 extends over 15 amino acids. CDR1 is SSHAT and CDR2 is FNYEAQ in the germline V gene (reference sequence). Trimming removed 6 bases from V and 5 bases from J; junction bases left unmatched: 5. CDR3 sequence reads: CASRSGTGGTGELFF. The CDR3 nucleotides read TGTGCCAGCAGATCCGGGACAGGGGGAACCGGGGAGCTGTTTTTT.

The V and J genes are TRBV2 and TRBJ2-5, with D possibly TRBD2 on 5 matching bases. Trimming took off 3 bases at V and 4 bases at J, with 12 bases between the two ends. The CDR3 consists of 14 residues. The germline V gene encodes CDR1 SNHLY and CDR2 FYNNEI. The CDR3 coding sequence is TGTGCCAGCAGTGATAAGAGAGGGTCAGAGACCCAGTACTTC. It specifies CASSDKRGSETQYF.

The J gene is TRBJ1-4, the V gene TRBV28; no clear D gene. V was shortened by 3 bases and J by 4 bases, with 12 bases between the two germline ends. Germline CDR1 reads MDHEN; CDR2 reads SYDVKM. The CDR3 is 15 amino acids. The CDR3 coding sequence is TGTGCCAGCAGTTTGTTCGGGTTGGGTAATGAAAAACTGTTTTTT. Its translation: CASSLFGLGNEKLFF.

The chain is built from TRBV9 and TRBJ1-1, with 7 bases matching TRBD1. CDR1 and CDR2 from the germline V gene are SGDLS and YYNGEE. V was clipped by 4 bases and J by 2 bases; unmatched bases: 5. The CDR3 has 14 residues. CDR3 residues: CASSPDRVNTEAFF. In nucleotides, the CDR3 is TGTGCCAGCAGCCCTGACAGGGTCAACACTGAAGCTTTCTTT.

This rearrangement joins TRBV28 to TRBJ2-7, with D uncertain. Germline V gives CDR1 MDHEN, CDR2 SYDVKM. The CDR3 has 13 amino acids. Trimming cost V 3 bases and J 2 bases, with 8 bases left between them. The CDR3 region is CASSFLTAYEQYF. For the CDR3, the DNA is TGTGCCAGCAGTTTCCTCACGGCCTACGAGCAGTACTTC.

The V gene is TRBV5-4, the J gene TRBJ2-3, with TRBD2 identical over 7 bases. CDR1 SGHNT and CDR2 YYREEE come from the germline V gene (reference sequence). V shed 2 bases and J 2 bases; nucleotides not matched to a gene: 2. This CDR3 contains 14 residues. This CDR3 is CASSFSGITDTQYF. The CDR3 DNA reads TGTGCCAGCAGCTTCAGCGGGATCACAGATACGCAGTATTTT. Complete variable domain (other parts from reference TRBV5-4 and TRBJ2-3): ETGVTQSPTHLIKTRGQQVTLRCSSQSGHNTVSWYQQALGQGPQFIFQYYREEENGRGNFPPRFSGLQFPNYSSELNVNALELDDSALYLCASSFSGITDTQYFGPGTRLTVL.

The chain links TRBV28 to TRBJ2-7, with TRBD1 matching over 8 bases. CDR3 length: 16 residues. Germline CDR1 and CDR2: MDHEN and SYDVKM. Trimming cost V 6 bases and J 0 bases; bases outside gene matches: 10. The CDR3 reads CASRLDRVSRSYEQYF. The CDR3 DNA reads as TGTGCCAGCAGACTGGACAGGGTTTCTCGCTCCTACGAGCAGTACTTC.

This sequence joins TRBV4-1 and TRBJ1-3; TRBD1 agrees at 9 bases. The CDR3 sequence is 16 residues long. Germline assignment: CDR1 MGHRA and CDR2 YSYEKL. Trimming took 2 bases from V and 3 from J; bases not matched to a gene: 5. CDR3 bases: TGCGCCAGCAGCCAAATCCCGGGACAGGGTGGAAACACCATATATTTT. Its protein is CASSQIPGQGGNTIYF.

The genes are TRBV19 and TRBJ2-5; TRBD2 agrees at 10 bases. The CDR3 runs to 17 residues. Germline V gene lookup returns CDR1 LNHDA and CDR2 SQIVND (reference sequence). Unmatched junction bases numbered 11, after V lost 5 bases and J lost 2 bases. This chain's CDR3 is CASSSEKLAGRQETQYF. The CDR3 region has the DNA TGTGCCAGTAGTTCCGAGAAACTAGCGGGAAGACAAGAGACCCAGTACTTC.

A single count supports this clone. The V and J genes are TRBV19 and TRBJ1-1; possible D gene TRBD1, 6 bases. CDR1 LNHDA and CDR2 SQIVND come from the germline V gene (reference sequence). This CDR3 is 15 amino acids long. V was shortened by 3 bases and J by 7 bases, with 18 bases between the two germline ends. DNA for the CDR3: TGTGCCAGTAGTATCCCGCCAGGGGCCCCTATTGAAGCTTTCTTT. Amino acids: CASSIPPGAPIEAFF.

V gene TRBV10-3 combines with J gene TRBJ2-1; 13 nucleotides align to TRBD2. Germline CDR1 and CDR2: ENHRY and SYGVKD. The CDR3 extends over 18 amino acids. Germline trimming cut 10 bases from V and 6 bases from J; bases unmatched to any gene: 18. The DNA for the CDR3 is TGTGCCACCGAGGGCACTAGCGGGGGGGGTTCATCCATCAATGAGCAGTTCTTC. Translation gives CATEGTSGGGSSINEQFF.